This TCR beta chain was profiled in a study of immune cell composition in non-small cell lung cancer. In the study overall: Histologic subtype was mainly adenocarcinoma or squamous cell carcinoma. Findings and caveats of the study: Smoking pack-years did not significantly correlate with tumour TCR-beta clonality.

Assay used: immunoSEQ multiplex PCR; TCRdb lists only in-frame clones, some missing. The sample has about 6,700 clones; 67% are singletons. The CDR3 is 14 residues long. Germline V gene lookup returns CDR1 MDHEN and CDR2 SYDVKM. V was clipped by 1 base and J by 6 bases, with 11 bases between them. Normal lung was sampled as far from the tumour as possible, at least 3 cm. Genomic DNA came from frozen unsorted single-cell suspensions. Of note for this clone: Its target is not known.

The chain couples TRBV28 to TRBJ2-3; D is perhaps TRBD2 (5 bases). Material for sequencing was non-adjacent lung tissue. This TCR came from a human donor with non-small cell lung cancer. The CDR3 region has the DNA TGTGCCAGCAGTTTATCCGGGGTAGCCGATACGCAGTATTTT. Amino acid sequence: CASSLSGVADTQYF.